Listed here is a single T cell receptor (beta chain). The antigen is undetermined. These data come from a study of OX40 agonist ivuxolimab in advanced cancers. TCRdb keeps only in-frame clones here, not all; method: immunoSEQ multiplex PCR. The profile shows about 100,000 clones, around 94% of them singletons. Overall study findings and caveats: The authors did not determine the antigen specificity of the expanded peripheral T cells.

The sequence derives from an adult with an advanced solid tumor such as melanoma, head and neck, liver or kidney cancer. Sequencing was performed on CD4+ or CD8+ T cells sorted from blood, taken in a trial of the OX40 agonist ivuxolimab.

As DNA, the CDR3 is TGTGCCAGCAGTAGCATGGGTTCCCCCTACTACGAGCAGTACTTC. Translated, it gives CASSSMGSPYYEQYF. The gene calls are TRBV28 and TRBJ2-7; the D is unclear. This CDR3 is built from 15 residues. Trimming left V 5 bases short and J 3 bases short, with 17 bases between. CDR1 is MDHEN, CDR2 SYDVKM, per germline.